This T cell receptor (beta chain) appears in the sequencing data of a study of blood T cell repertoires in COVID-19. In the study overall: Italy, Spain and the United States were the sources of the convalescent and acute COVID-19 samples. T cells, B-cell-depleted T cells, or PBMCs provided the cDNA or gDNA that served as material.

V lost 1 base and J lost 5, with 4 bases in between. Germline CDR1 is SGHRS and CDR2 is YFSETQ. The CDR3 is 11 amino acids. TCRdb's copy holds only in-frame clones and misses some; the assay was immunoSEQ multiplex PCR. The data show about 140,000 clones, with around 88% seen just once and 1.5% to 1.7% held by the top ten. This chain connects TRBV5-1 to TRBJ2-7; D remains unclear. The sequenced sample consisted of peripheral blood. The TCR originated in an older woman with acute or convalescent COVID-19. CDR3 DNA sequence: TGCGCCAGCAGCTTGTCCGACGAGCAGTACTTC. Amino acid sequence: CASSLSDEQYF.